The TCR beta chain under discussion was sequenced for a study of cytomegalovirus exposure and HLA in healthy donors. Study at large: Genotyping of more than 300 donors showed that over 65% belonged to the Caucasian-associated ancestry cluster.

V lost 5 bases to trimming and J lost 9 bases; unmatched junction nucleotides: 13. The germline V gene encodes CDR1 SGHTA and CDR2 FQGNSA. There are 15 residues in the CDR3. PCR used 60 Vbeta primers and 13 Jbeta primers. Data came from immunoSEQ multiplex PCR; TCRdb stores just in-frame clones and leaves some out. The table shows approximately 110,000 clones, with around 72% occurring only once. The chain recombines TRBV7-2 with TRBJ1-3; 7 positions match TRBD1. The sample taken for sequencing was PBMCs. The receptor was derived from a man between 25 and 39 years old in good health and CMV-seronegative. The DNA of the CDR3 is TGTGCCAGCAGCGTAAACCAGGGGGGTGAAAGCACCATATATTTT. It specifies CASSVNQGGESTIYF.